Following are 27 T cell receptor beta chains from one sample sequenced in a study of blood T cell repertoires in COVID-19. Measured with immunoSEQ multiplex PCR; TCRdb has only the in-frame clones, and not every one. The sample yields around 440,000 clones, about 91% seen once. The material sequenced was peripheral blood. The receptors derive from a woman in her forties or fifties with COVID-19, enrolled during active disease.

This clone occurred a few times. The J gene is TRBJ1-1, the V gene TRBV2; TRBD1 is a possible D gene (5 bases). Trimming pared 0 bases from V and 3 bases from J, leaving 11 bases between. In germline, CDR1 is SNHLY, CDR2 FYNNEI. CDR3 length: 15 amino acids. The CDR3 region is CASSEAVGGHTEAFF. The DNA of the CDR3 is TGTGCCAGCAGTGAAGCGGTCGGGGGACACACTGAAGCTTTCTTT. The full variable domain, with the rest looked up from reference TRBV2 and TRBJ1-1, is EPEVTQTPSHQVTQMGQEVILRCVPISNHLYFYWYRQILGQKVEFLVSFYNNEISEKSEIFDDQFSVERPDGSNFTLKIRSTKLEDSAMYFCASSEAVGGHTEAFFGQGTRLTVV.

The chain links TRBV18 to TRBJ2-7; TRBD2 matches 13 bases. Germline loops: CDR1 KGHSH, CDR2 LQKENI. V trimming: 8 bases; J trimming: 5 bases; junction bases outside the gene matches: 6. This CDR3 has 14 amino acids. Here the CDR3 DNA reads TGTGCCAGCCATTGGACTAGCGGGGGACACGAGCAGTACTTC. Translated: CASHWTSGGHEQYF.

This clone was counted a single time. The J gene is TRBJ1-3, the V gene TRBV9, with no clear D. The CDR3 spans 16 residues. CDR1 and CDR2 from the germline V gene are SGDLS and YYNGEE. V was clipped by 2 bases and J by 0 bases, with 12 bases between them. DNA for the CDR3: TGTGCCAGCAGCGTGGGCCAGCTCAACTCTGGAAACACCATATATTTT. As protein: CASSVGQLNSGNTIYF. The entire variable domain, with the rest obtained from reference TRBV9 and TRBJ1-3, is as follows: DSGVTQTPKHLITATGQRVTLRCSPRSGDLSVYWYQQSLDQGLQFLIQYYNGEERAKGNILERFSAQQFPDLHSELNLSSLELGDSALYFCASSVGQLNSGNTIYFGEGSWLTVV.

This clone was detected only once. The chain combines TRBV5-4 with TRBJ1-1; TRBD1 agrees at 10 bases. CDR1 and CDR2 from the germline V gene are SGHNT and YYREEE (reference sequence). The CDR3 contains 15 residues. After removal of 3 bases from V and 4 bases from J, the junction contained 6 bases not matched to a gene. CDR3 sequence (DNA): TGTGCCAGCAGCTGGCCGGGACAGGGGAGCACTGAAGCTTTCTTT. Translating gives CASSWPGQGSTEAFF.

The rearrangement joins TRBV19 to TRBJ1-1; tentatively, D is TRBD1 (5 bases). The CDR3 is 13 residues long. Trimming shortened V by 7 bases and J by 0 bases, and 9 bases separated the two germline ends. Per germline, CDR1 LNHDA and CDR2 SQIVND (reference sequence). The CDR3 region is CASNAGLNTEAFF. The CDR3 DNA follows: TGTGCCAGTAACGCAGGGCTGAACACTGAAGCTTTCTTT.

This rearrangement joins TRBV4-1 to TRBJ1-2, with D perhaps matching TRBD1 (6 bases). The V gene's germline CDR1 is MGHRA and CDR2 YSYEKL. This CDR3 is built from 16 residues. Trimming removed 4 bases at V and 0 bases at J, with 15 bases between. CDR3 residues: CASSLERGSTNYGYTF. The CDR3 DNA reads TGCGCCAGCAGCCTAGAGAGGGGGTCAACTAACTATGGCTACACCTTC.

On this clone: At one of its ends the junction is not consistent with the germline gene, which may arise from a read error. Other DNA sequences of this sample code for an identical CDR3. This rearrangement joins TRBV28 to TRBJ2-3; a weak D match, TRBD2 (5 bases). This CDR3 comprises 12 residues. Germline lookup yields CDR1 MDHEN and CDR2 SYDVKM. In DNA form, the CDR3 reads TGTGCCAGCAGTCAACCCCGGGATACGCAATATTTT. Translation: CASSQPRDTQYF.

The chain joins TRBV5-6 to TRBJ2-2; unclear D gene. V lost 6 bases, J lost 6 bases, and 9 bases lay in between. The CDR3 covers 12 residues. Per the germline V gene, CDR1 is SGHDT and CDR2 is YYEEEE. As DNA, the CDR3 is TGTGCCAGCAAGAGGTGGGCCGGGGAGCTGTTTTTT. This codes for CASKRWAGELFF.

This sequence joins TRBV14 and TRBJ1-2, with 8 bases identical to TRBD1. The V gene's germline CDR1 is SGHDN and CDR2 FVKESK. The J segment lost 7 bases and the V segment lost 5 bases, leaving 12 bases of the junction unmatched. This CDR3 region has 15 residues. The CDR3 sequence is CASSTPGQAWGGYTF. The CDR3 DNA reads as TGTGCCAGCAGCACCCCGGGACAGGCCTGGGGTGGCTACACCTTC.

This rearrangement joins TRBV9 to TRBJ1-5; a weak D match, TRBD1 (6 bases). Germline V gene sequence: CDR1 SGDLS, CDR2 YYNGEE. This CDR3 spans 14 amino acids. V was trimmed by 7 bases and J by 7 bases, leaving 18 bases between them. The CDR3 coding sequence is TGTGCCAGCGGTGTGGGGGCTGGAGGCCAGCCCCAGCATTTT. Amino acids: CASGVGAGGQPQHF.

The J gene is TRBJ1-2, the V gene TRBV6-5; D is uncertain. The germline gives CDR1 MNHEY, CDR2 SVGAGI. Trimming left V 5 bases short and J 4 bases short, with 11 bases between. The CDR3 is 13 residues long. The CDR3 nucleotides are TGTGCCAGCAGTCACCTCTTCGGCTATGGCTACACCTTC. Protein product: CASSHLFGYGYTF.

V usage is TRBV18 and J usage is TRBJ1-2, with 7 bases that match TRBD1. Trimming cost V 2 bases and J 3 bases; bases outside gene matches: 6. CDR3 length: 15 residues. The V gene's germline CDR1 is KGHSH and CDR2 LQKENI. The CDR3 region has the DNA TGTGCCAGCTCACCAATAACAGGGGAGGACTATGGCTACACCTTC. Its translation is CASSPITGEDYGYTF.

This chain joins TRBV30 and TRBJ1-6, with a weak D call TRBD1 (5 bases). Trimming cost V 5 bases and J 10 bases, with 18 bases left between them. Germline V gives CDR1 GTSNPN, CDR2 SVGIG (reference sequence). The CDR3 loop spans 14 amino acids. This CDR3 is CAWGQGIGYSPLHF. The CDR3 DNA is TGTGCCTGGGGTCAGGGAATCGGATACTCACCCCTCCACTTT.

This clone was detected only a few times. This chain uses TRBV18 with TRBJ2-7; maybe TRBD1 (6 bases). CDR1 is KGHSH, CDR2 LQKENI, per germline. This CDR3 is 15 amino acids long. The V end lost 6 bases, the J end lost 2 bases, and 17 bases lay between the germline ends. The CDR3 DNA follows: TGTGCCAGCTCCATCGGCTCTACAGGGACCTACGAGCAGTACTTC. Translation gives CASSIGSTGTYEQYF.

The chain links TRBV10-3 to TRBJ1-1; 9 positions match TRBD1. Germline V gene lookup returns CDR1 ENHRY and CDR2 SYGVKD. J was trimmed by 1 base and V by 7 bases; bases with no gene match: 4. This CDR3 is 14 amino acids long. DNA for the CDR3: TGTGCCATCAAAAGGGACAGGGAGAACACTGAAGCTTTCTTT. Amino acids: CAIKRDRENTEAFF.

V usage is TRBV2 and J usage is TRBJ2-7; 8 bases align to TRBD1. The CDR3 consists of 14 residues. The V segment lost 5 bases and the J segment 2 bases; nucleotides outside the gene matches: 5. Looked up from germline, CDR1 is SNHLY and CDR2 is FYNNEI. The CDR3 DNA reads TGTGCCAGCAGTCTGACACAGGGGGCCTACGAGCAGTACTTC. This gives the protein CASSLTQGAYEQYF.

This chain connects TRBV5-4 to TRBJ1-2; perhaps TRBD1 as D (6 bases). CDR1 is SGHNT, CDR2 YYREEE, per germline (reference sequence). CDR3 length: 14 residues. The germline V and J ends were trimmed by 4 bases and 5 bases, with 15 bases remaining between them. The CDR3 nucleotides read TGTGCCAGCAGCCCGGGGACAAGATTGTATGGCTACACCTTC. Translating gives CASSPGTRLYGYTF.

This chain connects TRBV6-6 to TRBJ1-1; no clear D. Looked up from germline, CDR1 is MNHNY and CDR2 is SVGAGI (reference sequence). V lost 3 bases, J lost 4 bases, and 6 bases lay in between. The CDR3 spans 12 residues. This chain's CDR3 is CASSYQITEAFF. The CDR3 DNA follows: TGTGCCAGCAGTTATCAAATCACTGAAGCTTTCTTT.

J is TRBJ1-5 and V is TRBV6-6; 8 bases agree with TRBD1. The junction had 9 bases not matched to a gene; V was cut back by 5 bases and J by 0 bases. CDR1 is MNHNY, CDR2 SVGAGI, per germline (reference sequence). This CDR3 region has 17 residues. Here the CDR3 reads CASSRWTGQYSNQPQHF. DNA for the CDR3: TGTGCCAGCAGTAGATGGACAGGGCAGTATAGCAATCAGCCCCAGCATTTT.

The rearrangement uses TRBV3-1 (or the pseudogene TRBV3-2) and TRBJ1-5; D unresolved. Per germline, CDR1 LGHDT and CDR2 YNNKEL (reference sequence). The CDR3 runs to 15 residues. The ends were cut back, 0 bases at V and 4 bases at J, with 10 bases in the middle. Here the CDR3 DNA reads TGTGCCAGCAGCCAAGATCTGGCGGGTAATCAGCCCCAGCATTTT. This translates into CASSQDLAGNQPQHF.

The chain's CDR3 is CASSYRGGRDTQYF. In DNA form, the CDR3 reads TGTGCCAGCAGTTACCGGGGGGGGAGAGATACGCAGTATTTT. This rearrangement joins TRBV6-5 to TRBJ2-3, with 8 bases matching TRBD2. This CDR3 is 14 amino acids long. CDR1 is MNHEY, CDR2 SVGAGI, per germline. The V segment lost 2 bases and the J segment 5 bases; nucleotides outside the gene matches: 3.

The chain has TRBV6-1 and TRBJ1-1; 8 positions agree with TRBD1. The trim removed 0 bases at V and 1 base at J, leaving 1 base unmatched. Germline-derived CDR1 and CDR2 are MNHNS and SASEGT. The CDR3 has 15 amino acids. CDR3 nucleotides: TGTGCCAGCAGTGAAGCGGGGACAGGGAACACTGAAGCTTTCTTT. Protein: CASSEAGTGNTEAFF.

The J gene is TRBJ1-2, the V gene TRBV5-6, with D uncertain. Germline CDR1 is SGHDT and CDR2 is YYEEEE. The CDR3 runs to 16 residues. Trimming stripped 0 bases from V and 8 bases from J, with 20 bases between. CDR3 loop: CASSLGLQEIPSGYTF. DNA for the CDR3: TGTGCCAGCAGCTTGGGGCTTCAGGAGATCCCTAGCGGCTACACCTTC.

In the case of this clone: Other DNA sequences in this specimen translate into the identical CDR3. The rearrangement uses TRBV4-2 and TRBJ2-1, with 7 bases identical to TRBD2. The germline V gene has CDR1 LGHNA and CDR2 YNFKEQ. The length of the CDR3 is 15 residues. V shed 0 bases, J shed 6 bases, and the junction held 5 bases outside the gene matches. The CDR3 DNA reads as TGTGCCAGCAGCCAAGAAGGTACTAGCGCCAATGAGCAGTTCTTC. Protein: CASSQEGTSANEQFF.

This clone turned up a few times. This chain links TRBV24-1 with TRBJ2-2; 9 bases are shared with TRBD1. After removal of 9 bases from V and 5 bases from J, the junction contained 9 bases not matched to a gene. CDR3 length: 15 residues. Germline values: CDR1 KGHDR, CDR2 SFDVKD. CDR3 DNA: TGTGCCACCGCCCGGACAGGGGAGGGGACCGGGGAGCTGTTTTTT. As protein: CATARTGEGTGELFF.

V is TRBV11-2 and J is TRBJ2-4, with TRBD2 identical over 8 bases. Trimming at V came to 8 bases and at J to 7 bases, leaving 4 bases not matched to a gene. Germline CDR1 reads SGHAT; CDR2 reads FQNNGV. The CDR3 sequence is 12 residues long. Here the CDR3 DNA reads TGTGCCAGCGGCTCGGGGGGGAACATTCAGTACTTC. It encodes CASGSGGNIQYF.

As regards this clone: Distinct nucleotide sequences in the sample also encode this CDR3. The V and J genes are TRBV9 and TRBJ2-2, with a weak D call TRBD1 (6 bases). Trimming stripped 3 bases from V and 6 bases from J, with 12 bases between. The CDR3 consists of 14 residues. Germline V lookup: CDR1 SGDLS, CDR2 YYNGEE. CDR3 protein: CASSAPQGAGELFF. The CDR3 nucleotides are TGTGCCAGCAGCGCCCCACAGGGCGCCGGGGAGCTGTTTTTT.